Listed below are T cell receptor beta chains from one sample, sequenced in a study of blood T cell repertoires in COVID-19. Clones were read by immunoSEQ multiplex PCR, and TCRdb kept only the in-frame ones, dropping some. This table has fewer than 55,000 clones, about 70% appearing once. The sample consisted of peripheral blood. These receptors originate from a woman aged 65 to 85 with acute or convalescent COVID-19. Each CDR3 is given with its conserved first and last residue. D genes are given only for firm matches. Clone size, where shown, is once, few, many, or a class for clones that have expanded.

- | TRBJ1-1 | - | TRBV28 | CASSPHRAMNTEAFF | TGTGCCAGCAGTCCCCACAGGGCGATGAACACTGAAGCTTTCTTT
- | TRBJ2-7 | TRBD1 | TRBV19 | CASSTGGFSYEQYF | TGTGCCAGTAGCACAGGGGGATTTTCCTACGAGCAGTACTTC
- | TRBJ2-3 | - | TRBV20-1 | CSARDGITQYF | TGCAGTGCTAGAGACGGGATTACGCAGTATTTT
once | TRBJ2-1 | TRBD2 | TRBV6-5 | CASSYSAGGYNEQFF | TGTGCCAGCAGTTACTCAGCGGGAGGGTACAATGAGCAGTTCTTC
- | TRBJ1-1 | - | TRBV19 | CASSVNPMNTEAFF | TGTGCCAGTAGTGTGAACCCTATGAACACTGAAGCTTTCTTT
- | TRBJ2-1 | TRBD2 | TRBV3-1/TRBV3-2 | CASSPGSGLAGLRSYNEQFF | TGTGCCAGCAGCCCGGGCAGCGGCCTAGCGGGCCTCCGCTCCTACAATGAGCAGTTCTTC
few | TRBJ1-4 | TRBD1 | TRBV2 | CASSALGTVYEKLFF | TGTGCCAGCAGCGCCCTAGGGACAGTATATGAAAAACTGTTTTTT
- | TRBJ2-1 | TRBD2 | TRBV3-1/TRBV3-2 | CASSQVAGGYNEQFF | TGTGCCAGCAGCCAAGTAGCGGGAGGATACAATGAGCAGTTCTTC
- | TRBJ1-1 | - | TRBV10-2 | CASSEAPPEAFF | TGCGCCAGCAGTGAAGCCCCCCCTGAAGCTTTCTTT
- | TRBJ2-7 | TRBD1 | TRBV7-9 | CASSPPPGQWTYEQYF | TGTGCCAGCAGCCCCCCCCCGGGACAGTGGACCTACGAGCAGTACTTC
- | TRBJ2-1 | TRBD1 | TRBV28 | CASRGGQGSNEQFF | TGTGCCTCCCGTGGAGGACAGGGCAGCAATGAGCAGTTCTTC
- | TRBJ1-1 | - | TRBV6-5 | CASSPPGGRGTEAFF | TGTGCCAGCAGTCCGCCGGGGGGGCGCGGCACTGAAGCTTTCTTT
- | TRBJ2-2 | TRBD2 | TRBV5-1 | CASSSGGPDTGELFF | TGCGCCAGCAGCTCGGGGGGGCCCGACACCGGGGAGCTGTTTTTT
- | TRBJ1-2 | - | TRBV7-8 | CASSSFTTTGVRGYTF | TGTGCCAGCAGCTCCTTTACTACGACAGGAGTAAGAGGCTACACCTTC
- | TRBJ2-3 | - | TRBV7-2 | CASSLAATDTQYF | TGTGCCAGCAGCTTAGCGGCCACAGATACGCAGTATTTT
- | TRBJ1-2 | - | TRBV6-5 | CASSPGQGRYTF | TGTGCCAGCAGCCCGGGTCAGGGTCGCTACACCTTC
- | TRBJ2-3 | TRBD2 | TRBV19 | CASSKGAGVLPHTDTQYF | TGTGCCAGTAGTAAGGGAGCGGGAGTTCTCCCACACACAGATACGCAGTATTTT
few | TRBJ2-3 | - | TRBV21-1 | CASSRGRTARIVRITQYF | TGTGCCAGCAGCAGAGGGAGGACTGCCCGGATAGTTAGGATTACGCAGTATTTT
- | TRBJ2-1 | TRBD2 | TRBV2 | CASRGGLAAYEQFF | TGTGCCAGCAGGGGGGGACTAGCGGCCTATGAGCAGTTCTTC
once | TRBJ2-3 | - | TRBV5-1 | CASRVAPYTDTQYF | TGCGCCAGCAGGGTGGCCCCATACACAGATACGCAGTATTTT
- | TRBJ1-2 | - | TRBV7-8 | CASSPLREGGGYTF | TGTGCCAGCAGCCCATTAAGGGAGGGAGGTGGCTACACCTTC
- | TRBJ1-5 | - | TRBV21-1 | CASRKDGPWHNSNQPQHF | TGTGCCAGCAGAAAGGATGGGCCATGGCATAATAGCAATCAGCCCCAGCATTTT
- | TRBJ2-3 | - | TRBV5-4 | CASSFRSTDTQYF | TGTGCCAGCAGCTTCAGGAGCACAGATACGCAGTATTTT
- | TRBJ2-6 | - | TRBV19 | CASSIGQPTVAGANVLTF | TGTGCCAGTAGTATTGGACAGCCTACGGTAGCTGGGGCCAACGTCCTGACTTTC
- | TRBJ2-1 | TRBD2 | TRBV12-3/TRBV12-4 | CASRLGGGEQFF | TGTGCCAGCAGACTGGGGGGGGGTGAGCAGTTCTTC
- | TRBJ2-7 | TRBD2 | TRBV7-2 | CASSSTGTSGKYEQYF | TGTGCCAGCAGCTCGACAGGGACTAGCGGGAAGTACGAGCAGTACTTC
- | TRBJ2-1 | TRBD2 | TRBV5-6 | CASSARWRGGLNEQFF | TGTGCCAGCAGCGCGAGGTGGCGGGGGGGCCTCAATGAGCAGTTCTTC
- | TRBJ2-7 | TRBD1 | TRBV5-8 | CASSHRGHEQYF | TGTGCCAGCAGCCACAGGGGCCACGAGCAGTACTTC
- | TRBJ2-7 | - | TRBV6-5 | CASGGLGNYEQYF | TGTGCCAGTGGGGGACTGGGAAACTACGAGCAGTACTTC
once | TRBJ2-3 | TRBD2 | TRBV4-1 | CASSRTSGEGDTQYF | TGCGCCAGCAGCCGCACTAGCGGGGAGGGCGATACGCAGTATTTT
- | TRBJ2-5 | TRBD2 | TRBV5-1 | CASSKGTSKETQYF | TGCGCCAGCAGCAAAGGGACTAGCAAAGAGACCCAGTACTTC
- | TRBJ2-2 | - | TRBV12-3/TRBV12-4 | CASARGMGELFF | TGTGCCAGCGCTCGGGGGATGGGGGAGCTGTTTTTT
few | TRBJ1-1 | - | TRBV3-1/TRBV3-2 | CASSQRTGDLHTEAFF | TGTGCCAGCAGCCAGCGAACAGGCGACCTCCACACTGAAGCTTTCTTT
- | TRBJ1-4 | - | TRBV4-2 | CASSQRGRIGSTNEKLFF | TGTGCCAGCAGCCAACGCGGGCGGATAGGGTCAACTAATGAAAAACTGTTTTTT
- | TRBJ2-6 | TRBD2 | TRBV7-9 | CASSLVGGAGANVLTF | TGTGCCAGCAGCTTAGTGGGAGGGGCCGGGGCCAACGTCCTGACTTTC
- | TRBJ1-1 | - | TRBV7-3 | CASSLQGGTEAFF | TGTGCCAGCAGCTTACAGGGTGGCACTGAAGCTTTCTTT
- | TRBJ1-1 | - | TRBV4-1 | CASSHLFGILNTEAFF | TGCGCCAGCAGCCACCTATTCGGGATCCTGAACACTGAAGCTTTCTTT
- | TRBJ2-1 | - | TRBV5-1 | CASSSAATSSDEQFF | TGCGCCAGCAGCTCGGCGGCTACTAGCTCGGATGAGCAGTTCTTC
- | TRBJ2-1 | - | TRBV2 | CASSRLSSYNEQFF | TGTGCCAGCAGTCGCCTAAGCTCCTACAATGAGCAGTTCTTC
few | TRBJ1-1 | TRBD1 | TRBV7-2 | CASSQRDRDQAFF | TGTGCCAGCAGCCAACGGGACAGGGACCAAGCTTTCTTT
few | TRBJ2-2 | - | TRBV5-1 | CASSLGGLNTGELFF | TGCGCCAGCAGCTTGGGCGGATTGAACACCGGGGAGCTGTTTTTT